The rows below give T cell receptor beta chains drawn from one sample of a study of blood T cell repertoires in COVID-19. Generated by immunoSEQ multiplex PCR, the TCRdb table keeps only in-frame clones and is missing some. The sample contains more than 150,000 clones, about 77% of which appear only once. Sequencing used peripheral blood. These TCRs come from a woman over 75 with active or convalescent COVID-19. CDR3s include the opening cysteine and the closing phenylalanine or tryptophan. D genes are given only for firm matches. Not all rows give a size; the values are once, few, many and, for expanded clones, a class.

size | J | V | D | CDR3
- | TRBJ1-6 | TRBV5-5 | TRBD1 | CVSSYLQGAGGSPLHF
- | TRBJ2-3 | TRBV2 | TRBD2 | CASSEALTSGGADTQYF
few | TRBJ1-5 | TRBV7-2 | - | CASSLKGGGPQHF
- | TRBJ1-1 | TRBV6-1 | - | CASSEAQANTEAFF
- | TRBJ1-3 | TRBV5-1 | TRBD1 | CASSLVGQAGNTIYF
- | TRBJ1-1 | TRBV3-1/TRBV3-2 | - | CASRPLHAGSKGDTEAFF
- | TRBJ2-5 | TRBV4-2 | - | CASSQDGTGQETQYF
once | TRBJ1-2 | TRBV19 | - | CASSITGPANYGYTF
- | TRBJ1-1 | TRBV6-5 | - | CASPGEESTEAFF
- | TRBJ2-1 | TRBV30 | - | CAWSRRGTYNEQFF
once | TRBJ2-1 | TRBV28 | - | CASSLNTVSYNEQFF
- | TRBJ1-2 | TRBV29-1 | TRBD1 | CSFPGTAPNYGYTF
once | TRBJ1-2 | TRBV7-2 | TRBD1 | CASSSTGTGNYGYTF
- | TRBJ1-3 | TRBV4-2 | TRBD1 | CASSQAQGAGNTIYF
- | TRBJ1-1 | TRBV6-5 | TRBD1 | CASSYSPGQGDTEAFF
many | TRBJ1-2 | TRBV2 | - | CASSEAPWGGDGYTF
few | TRBJ1-4 | TRBV7-8 | TRBD1 | CASSLAGTGVVVEKLFF
- | TRBJ1-1 | TRBV5-1 | TRBD1 | CASSVYRDRGLNTEAFF
- | TRBJ1-2 | TRBV3-1/TRBV3-2 | - | CASSPSQNQYGYTF
- | TRBJ2-5 | TRBV28 | - | CASSLFGPLTQYF
once | TRBJ2-1 | TRBV7-9 | TRBD2 | CASSLAGGYEQFF
once | TRBJ1-5 | TRBV5-5 | - | CASSLQGRGQPQHF
- | TRBJ1-5 | TRBV7-8 | TRBD1 | CASTGTDMSQPQHF
- | TRBJ2-5 | TRBV5-1 | - | CASTIQGGETQYF
- | TRBJ1-2 | TRBV28 | - | CASSGSGGMLHYGYTF
- | TRBJ2-5 | TRBV7-9 | TRBD2 | CASSLGTSGGAYQETQYF
- | TRBJ2-1 | TRBV5-5 | - | CASSLLLVSGANNEQFF
- | TRBJ2-5 | TRBV7-6 | TRBD2 | CASSYAAGGRETQYF
few | TRBJ2-2 | TRBV10-1 | TRBD1 | CALKDRARGELFF
- | TRBJ2-1 | TRBV18 | - | CASSPGSGNNNEQFF
- | TRBJ2-5 | TRBV2 | - | CASKEEAETQYF
- | TRBJ2-7 | TRBV7-2 | - | CASSLGTGLTHSYEQYF
once | TRBJ2-7 | TRBV7-7 | TRBD2 | CASSPRRGAELYEQYF
once | TRBJ2-7 | TRBV7-2 | - | CASSFYQGSYEQYF
- | TRBJ2-4 | TRBV28 | TRBD1 | CASSLGTGASAGDIQYF
- | TRBJ2-5 | TRBV11-3 | TRBD2 | CASSSRTSEETQYF
- | TRBJ2-1 | TRBV11-3 | TRBD1 | CASSLDGQGYNEQFF
many | TRBJ1-2 | TRBV2 | - | CASFSQGGSGYTF
few | TRBJ1-3 | TRBV7-2 | TRBD1 | CASSPGQPRNTIYF
- | TRBJ1-2 | TRBV27 | - | CASSLEGRYGYTF
few | TRBJ1-1 | TRBV7-2 | - | CASSVGLANTEAFF
- | TRBJ2-1 | TRBV11-3 | TRBD1 | CASSPVGQGHYNEQFF
once | TRBJ1-2 | TRBV4-3 | - | CASSQRFGQIGDGYTF
- | TRBJ1-1 | TRBV15 | - | CATSRDLKNTEAFF
- | TRBJ1-2 | TRBV28 | - | CASNQRANYGYTF
few | TRBJ1-5 | TRBV2 | - | CASSGSTGNQPQHF
- | TRBJ1-2 | TRBV18 | TRBD1 | CASSPGQNNYGYTF
- | TRBJ1-1 | TRBV3-1/TRBV3-2 | TRBD1 | CASSSRGAANTEAFF
- | TRBJ2-5 | TRBV28 | TRBD2 | CASSFLAGEGTQYF
once | TRBJ1-1 | TRBV6-1 | - | CASSELQDTEAFF
- | TRBJ1-5 | TRBV28 | - | CASSLWGGGQPQHF